The 27 T cell receptor beta chains presented below share a single source sample, sequenced in a study of cytomegalovirus exposure and HLA in healthy donors listed by TCRdb under 2017. Libraries came from the immunoSEQ multiplex PCR assay. A mixture of 60 forward primers for TCR Vbeta segments and 13 reverse primers for TCR Jbeta segments was used in the multiplex PCR. The table was pulled from immuneACCESS by TCRdb, which kept in-frame rearrangements only. Such tables lose some clones; where checked, under half of the loss comes from unresolved V genes, and the rest has no known cause. The sample contains under 150,000 clones, about 80% of them found a single time. The top ten clonotypes cover around 1.2% of the sample. The specimen sequenced was PBMCs. Receptors were obtained from a girl aged 2 to 9 in good health and CMV-seronegative.

The gene calls are TRBV6-1 and TRBJ1-1; D is unresolved. This CDR3 is built from 13 residues. Germline-derived CDR1 and CDR2 are MNHNS and SASEGT. Trimming stripped 3 bases from V and 2 bases from J, with 7 bases between. CDR3 sequence: CASSDLQNTEAFF. The CDR3 coding sequence is TGTGCCAGCAGTGACTTACAAAACACTGAAGCTTTCTTT.

The V gene is TRBV30, the J gene TRBJ2-1; no reliable D call. The V end lost 2 bases, the J end lost 4 bases, and 3 bases lay between the germline ends. CDR1 is GTSNPN, CDR2 SVGIG, per germline (reference sequence). CDR3 size: 11 residues. CDR3 in amino acids: CAWSPYNEQFF. In DNA, the CDR3 is TGTGCCTGGAGTCCATACAATGAGCAGTTCTTC.

The V and J genes are TRBV28 and TRBJ2-5, with 7 nucleotides matching TRBD1. This CDR3 is built from 18 residues. The junction had 15 bases not matched to a gene; V was cut back by 0 bases and J by 5 bases. The germline V gene encodes CDR1 MDHEN and CDR2 SYDVKM. The CDR3 DNA follows: TGTGCCAGCAGTTTATGGGGGCGAGGGGGCGGGTTTTGGGAGACCCAGTACTTC. Translated: CASSLWGRGGGFWETQYF. Using reference TRBV28 and TRBJ2-5 for the parts outside the CDR3, the full variable domain is DVKVTQSSRYLVKRTGEKVFLECVQDMDHENMFWYRQDPGLGLRLIYFSYDVKMKEKGDIPEGYSVSREKKERFSLILESASTNQTSMYLCASSLWGRGGGFWETQYFGPGTRLLVL.

This chain connects TRBV25-1 to TRBJ1-1; TRBD1 agrees at 10 bases. The CDR3 is 15 residues long. J lost 9 bases, V lost 5 bases, and 12 bases had no gene match. Per germline, CDR1 MGHDK and CDR2 SYGVNS. In DNA, the CDR3 is TGTGCCAGCAGTTCAAAGCTCCGGGACAGGGGTAAAGCTTTCTTT. The encoded protein is CASSSKLRDRGKAFF.

The J gene is TRBJ2-5, the V gene TRBV9, with D possibly TRBD1 on 5 matching bases. V shed 3 bases and J shed 4 bases, with 16 bases lying between them. This CDR3 is built from 15 residues. The germline V gene encodes CDR1 SGDLS and CDR2 YYNGEE. The CDR3 bases are TGTGCCAGCAGCGCGAGTGGACACGAGCGAGAGACCCAGTACTTC. Its translation: CASSASGHERETQYF.

The rearrangement links TRBV10-2 to TRBJ2-1; D is possibly TRBD1 (5 bases). Looked up from germline, CDR1 is WSHSY and CDR2 is SAAADI. CDR3 length: 15 residues. Trimming left V 4 bases short and J 3 bases short, with 13 bases between. The CDR3 DNA reads TGCGCCAGCAGTGGCGAAGGGGAAAGCTACAATGAGCAGTTCTTC. Its protein product is CASSGEGESYNEQFF.

The chain employs TRBV18 and TRBJ1-4; 9 bases match TRBD1. J lost 3 bases, V lost 4 bases, and 0 bases had no gene match. In germline, CDR1 is KGHSH, CDR2 LQKENI. This CDR3 region has 14 residues. The CDR3 nucleotides read TGTGCCAGCTCACACAGGGGGCCTAATGAAAAACTGTTTTTT. Its translation: CASSHRGPNEKLFF.

This chain connects TRBV27 to TRBJ2-5; tentative D call: TRBD2 (7 bases). The CDR3 consists of 16 residues. V dropped 5 bases and J dropped 1 base, with 17 bases sitting between them. Germline V gene data show CDR1 as MNHEY and CDR2 as SMNVEV (reference sequence). CDR3 coding DNA: TGTGCCAGCAGTCCCAACTTTGGGGGGGCCCAAGAGACCCAGTACTTC. Residues: CASSPNFGGAQETQYF.

This clone was counted only a few times. The rearrangement joins TRBV9 to TRBJ1-6, with 7 bases lining up with TRBD1. J was trimmed by 7 bases and V by 0 bases; bases with no gene match: 7. CDR1 SGDLS and CDR2 YYNGEE come from the germline V gene. The CDR3 is 16 residues long. The CDR3 DNA reads TGTGCCAGCAGCGTAGGGGGGACAGCAACAAATTCACCCCTCCACTTT. This codes for CASSVGGTATNSPLHF.

The J gene is TRBJ1-6, the V gene TRBV9; D remains unclear. V lost 0 bases and J lost 6, with 7 bases in between. The V gene's germline CDR1 is SGDLS and CDR2 YYNGEE. The CDR3 has 14 residues. For the CDR3, the DNA is TGTGCCAGCAGCGTAGAGTCCGGTAATTCACCCCTCCACTTT. It codes for CASSVESGNSPLHF.

J is TRBJ1-2 and V is TRBV29-1, with D possibly being TRBD1 (5 bases). Trimming cost V 4 bases and J 5 bases, with 17 bases left between them. Germline CDR1 SQVTM, CDR2 ANQGSEA. This CDR3 region has 14 residues. CDR3: CSVVLQDRSYGYTF. The CDR3 DNA reads TGCAGCGTTGTTCTCCAAGACAGATCTTATGGCTACACCTTC.

The rearrangement uses TRBV9 and TRBJ2-1; 7 bases agree with TRBD2. This CDR3 spans 15 amino acids. Germline V CDR1 and CDR2: SGDLS, YYNGEE. V shed 5 bases and J 0 bases; nucleotides not matched to a gene: 5. Here the CDR3 reads CASRGEGSSYNEQFF. DNA of the CDR3: TGTGCCAGCAGAGGGGAGGGGAGCTCCTACAATGAGCAGTTCTTC. The variable domain in full, completed from reference TRBV9 and TRBJ2-1, reads DSGVTQTPKHLITATGQRVTLRCSPRSGDLSVYWYQQSLDQGLQFLIQYYNGEERAKGNILERFSAQQFPDLHSELNLSSLELGDSALYFCASRGEGSSYNEQFFGPGTRLTVL.

This rearrangement joins TRBV19 to TRBJ2-5; TRBD2 agrees at 11 bases. The CDR3 is 14 residues long. CDR1 and CDR2 (germline): LNHDA, SQIVND (reference sequence). The J segment lost 4 bases and the V segment lost 4 bases, leaving 2 bases of the junction unmatched. The CDR3 DNA sequence: TGTGCCAGTAGTAGCACTAGCGGGGGAGAGACCCAGTACTTC. This translates into CASSSTSGGETQYF.

The rearrangement links TRBV7-9 to TRBJ2-1, with 8 bases lining up with TRBD2. In germline, CDR1 is SEHNR, CDR2 FQNEAQ (reference sequence). Trimming removed 5 bases from V and 15 bases from J; junction bases left unmatched: 15. The length of the CDR3 is 14 residues. CDR3 region: CASSVVAGHSLLFF. Here the CDR3 DNA reads TGTGCCAGCAGCGTGGTAGCGGGACATTCTCTACTGTTCTTC.

In its sample, this clone was seen a few times. V and J are TRBV6-4 and TRBJ2-2; no firm D call. This CDR3 has 16 amino acids. The germline V gene has CDR1 MRHNA and CDR2 SNTAGT. Trimming shortened V by 0 bases and J by 1 base, and 9 bases separated the two germline ends. The CDR3, as DNA: TGTGCCAGCAGTGACTCCGGCGGTATGAACACCGGGGAGCTGTTTTTT. Protein product: CASSDSGGMNTGELFF.

The CDR3 loop is CASSYQGEKLFF. CDR3 bases: TGTGCCAGCAGTTACCAGGGTGAAAAACTGTTTTTT. The chain couples TRBV6-6 to TRBJ1-4; D might be TRBD1 (5 bases). Germline V gene lookup returns CDR1 MNHNY and CDR2 SVGAGI (reference sequence). There are 12 residues in the CDR3. The V end lost 2 bases, the J end lost 7 bases, and 5 bases lay between the germline ends.

The chain carries TRBV5-1 and TRBJ2-7, with D maybe TRBD1 (5 bases). This CDR3 comprises 15 residues. Germline values: CDR1 SGHRS, CDR2 YFSETQ. The V end was cut by 0 bases, the J end by 4 bases, with 14 bases between. The CDR3 DNA follows: TGCGCCAGCAGCTTGGAGGGGCTCAAAGTATACGAGCAGTACTTC. Translated, it gives CASSLEGLKVYEQYF.

This clone was counted only a few times. V gene TRBV7-3 combines with J gene TRBJ2-7; 10 bases fit TRBD1. CDR1 and CDR2 from the germline V gene are SGHTA and FQGTGA. The CDR3 contains 15 residues. J lost 0 bases, V lost 5 bases, and 4 bases had no gene match. Written as DNA, the CDR3 is TGTGCCAGCAGCCCTGACAGGGGGCCCTCCTACGAGCAGTACTTC. Residues: CASSPDRGPSYEQYF.

The V call is TRBV5-1, the J call TRBJ2-7; 13 positions match TRBD2. V trimming: 0 bases; J trimming: 3 bases; junction bases outside the gene matches: 9. CDR1 and CDR2 (germline): SGHRS, YFSETQ. This CDR3 contains 18 residues. This chain's CDR3 is CASSLAGTSGEVFYEQYF. CDR3 bases: TGCGCCAGCAGCTTGGCCGGGACTAGCGGGGAGGTCTTCTACGAGCAGTACTTC.

The chain employs TRBV27 and TRBJ2-3; 7 positions agree with TRBD1. Per germline, CDR1 MNHEY and CDR2 SMNVEV (reference sequence). The junction had 14 bases not matched to a gene; V was cut back by 8 bases and J by 6 bases. This CDR3 region has 15 residues. In nucleotides, the CDR3 is TGTGCCAGCGGAATAGACAGGGCCATGACGGATACGCAGTATTTT. Its translation: CASGIDRAMTDTQYF.

The chain combines TRBV14 with TRBJ2-1, with a weak D call TRBD1 (6 bases). Trimming cost V 5 bases and J 9 bases, with 29 bases left between them. Germline-derived CDR1 and CDR2 are SGHDN and FVKESK. CDR3 length equals 18 residues. The CDR3 loop is CASSNPPSGAGISGEQFF. DNA of the CDR3: TGTGCCAGCAGCAACCCCCCTTCAGGGGCCGGGATTTCGGGTGAGCAGTTCTTC.

The genes are TRBV5-1 and TRBJ1-3, with D uncertain. Trimming shortened V by 0 bases and J by 2 bases, and 15 bases separated the two germline ends. Germline CDR1 SGHRS, CDR2 YFSETQ. The CDR3 has 17 amino acids. CDR3 sequence: CASSLGPVPRTGNTIYF. CDR3 in DNA: TGCGCCAGCAGCTTGGGCCCCGTCCCGAGAACTGGAAACACCATATATTTT. The whole variable domain, filled in from reference TRBV5-1 and TRBJ1-3, reads KAGVTQTPRYLIKTRGQQVTLSCSPISGHRSVSWYQQTPGQGLQFLFEYFSETQRNKGNFPGRFSGRQFSNSRSEMNVSTLELGDSALYLCASSLGPVPRTGNTIYFGEGSWLTVV.

Concerning this clone itself: A read error may account for a junction end that differs from germline. The gene calls are TRBV7-9 and TRBJ2-1; maybe TRBD2 (6 bases). In germline, CDR1 is SEHNR, CDR2 FQNEAQ (reference sequence). The CDR3 contains 13 residues. In DNA form, the CDR3 reads TGTGCCAGCAGACCAAGCGGGCCCAATGGGCAGTTCTTC. This codes for CASRPSGPNGQFF.

The chain carries TRBV30 and TRBJ2-1; TRBD1 matches at 7 bases. J lost 0 bases, V lost 5 bases, and 1 base had no gene match. Looked up from germline, CDR1 is GTSNPN and CDR2 is SVGIG (reference sequence). The CDR3 is 13 amino acids. The DNA for the CDR3 is TGTGCCTGGGACAGGGTCTCCTACAATGAGCAGTTCTTC. Its translation: CAWDRVSYNEQFF. Full variable domain (rest looked up from reference TRBV30 and TRBJ2-1): SQTIHQWPATLVQPVGSPLSLECTVEGTSNPNLYWYRQAAGRGLQLLFYSVGIGQISSEVPQNLSASRPQDRQFILSSKKLLLSDSGFYLCAWDRVSYNEQFFGPGTRLTVL.

The V gene is TRBV5-4, the J gene TRBJ2-7; D is ambiguous. Germline V gives CDR1 SGHNT, CDR2 YYREEE (reference sequence). This CDR3 spans 13 amino acids. Between the trimmed V and J ends, which lost 4 bases and 3 bases, there was a span of 11 bases. In DNA form, the CDR3 reads TGTGCCAGCAGCACCGCTAGAAGCTACGAGCAGTACTTC. As protein: CASSTARSYEQYF.

The chain has TRBV5-8 and TRBJ2-7; 11 bases align to TRBD2. The trim removed 5 bases at V and 3 bases at J, leaving 4 bases unmatched. This CDR3 has 14 residues. Germline loops: CDR1 SGHTS, CDR2 YDEGEE. The CDR3 region has the DNA TGTGCCAGCAGTGTAACTAGCGGGAGCTACGAGCAGTACTTC. This translates into CASSVTSGSYEQYF.

This clone was observed once. The CDR3: CASSTGLEVYEQFF. CDR3 in DNA: TGTGCCAGCAGTACGGGACTAGAGGTCTATGAGCAGTTCTTC. The chain couples TRBV6-5 to TRBJ2-1; the match to TRBD2 covers 8 bases. The CDR3 length is 14 residues. Germline V gene data show CDR1 as MNHEY and CDR2 as SVGAGI. The trim removed 5 bases at V and 8 bases at J, leaving 8 bases unmatched.